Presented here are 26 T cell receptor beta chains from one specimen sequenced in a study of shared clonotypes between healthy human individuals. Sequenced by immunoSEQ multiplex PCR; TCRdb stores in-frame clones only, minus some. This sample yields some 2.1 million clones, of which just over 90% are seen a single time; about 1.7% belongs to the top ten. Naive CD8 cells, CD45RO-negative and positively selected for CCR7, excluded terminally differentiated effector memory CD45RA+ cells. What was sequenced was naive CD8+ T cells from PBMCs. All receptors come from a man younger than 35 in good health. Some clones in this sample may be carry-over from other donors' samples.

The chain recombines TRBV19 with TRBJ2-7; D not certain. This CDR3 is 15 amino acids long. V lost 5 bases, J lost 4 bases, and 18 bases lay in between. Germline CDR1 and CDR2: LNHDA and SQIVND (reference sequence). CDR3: CASSESTPEQYEQYF. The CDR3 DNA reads TGTGCCAGTAGTGAATCGACGCCGGAACAGTACGAGCAGTACTTC.

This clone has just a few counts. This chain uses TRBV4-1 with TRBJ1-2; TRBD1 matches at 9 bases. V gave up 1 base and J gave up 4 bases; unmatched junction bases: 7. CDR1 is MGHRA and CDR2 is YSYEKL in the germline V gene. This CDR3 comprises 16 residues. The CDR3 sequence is CASSQAGTGKVYGYTF. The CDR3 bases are TGCGCCAGCAGCCAAGCCGGGACAGGGAAGGTCTATGGCTACACCTTC.

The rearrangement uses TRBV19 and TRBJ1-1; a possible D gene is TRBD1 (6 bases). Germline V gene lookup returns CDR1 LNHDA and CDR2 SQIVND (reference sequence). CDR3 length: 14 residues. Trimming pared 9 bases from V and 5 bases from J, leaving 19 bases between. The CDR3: CASEYNTGATEAFF. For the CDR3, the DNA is TGTGCCAGCGAATATAATACGGGGGCGACTGAAGCTTTCTTT. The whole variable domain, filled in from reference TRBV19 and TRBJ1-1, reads DGGITQSPKYLFRKEGQNVTLSCEQNLNHDAMYWYRQDPGQGLRLIYYSQIVNDFQKGDIAEGYSVSREKKESFPLTVTSAQKNPTAFYLCASEYNTGATEAFFGQGTRLTVV.

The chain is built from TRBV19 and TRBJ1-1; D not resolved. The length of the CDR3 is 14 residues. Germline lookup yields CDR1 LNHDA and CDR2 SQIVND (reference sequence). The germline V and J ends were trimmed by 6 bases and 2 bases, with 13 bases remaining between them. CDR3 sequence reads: CASSRHESNTEAFF. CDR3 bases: TGTGCCAGTAGCCGACACGAGTCAAACACTGAAGCTTTCTTT.

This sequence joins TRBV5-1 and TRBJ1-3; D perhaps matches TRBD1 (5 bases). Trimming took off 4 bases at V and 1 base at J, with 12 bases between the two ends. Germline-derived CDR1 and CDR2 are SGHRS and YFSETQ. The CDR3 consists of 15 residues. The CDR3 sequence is CASSPAGGSGNTIYF. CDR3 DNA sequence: TGCGCCAGCAGCCCGGCGGGGGGATCTGGAAACACCATATATTTT. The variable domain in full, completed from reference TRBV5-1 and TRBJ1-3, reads KAGVTQTPRYLIKTRGQQVTLSCSPISGHRSVSWYQQTPGQGLQFLFEYFSETQRNKGNFPGRFSGRQFSNSRSEMNVSTLELGDSALYLCASSPAGGSGNTIYFGEGSWLTVV.

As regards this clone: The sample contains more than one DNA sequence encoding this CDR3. CDR3 loop: CASSISAGNYEQYF. The CDR3 nucleotides are TGTGCCAGTAGTATCTCTGCAGGGAACTACGAGCAGTACTTC. This chain joins TRBV19 and TRBJ2-7; possible D gene TRBD1, 5 bases. The length of the CDR3 is 14 residues. Germline CDR1 LNHDA, CDR2 SQIVND (reference sequence). With 3 bases removed from V and 3 bases from J, the gap between germline ends came to 12 bases.

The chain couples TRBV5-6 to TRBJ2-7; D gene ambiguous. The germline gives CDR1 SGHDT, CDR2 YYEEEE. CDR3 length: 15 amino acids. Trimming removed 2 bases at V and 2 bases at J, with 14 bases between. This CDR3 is CASSFWSSPAYEQYF. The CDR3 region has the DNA TGTGCCAGCAGCTTTTGGTCCAGTCCAGCCTACGAGCAGTACTTC.

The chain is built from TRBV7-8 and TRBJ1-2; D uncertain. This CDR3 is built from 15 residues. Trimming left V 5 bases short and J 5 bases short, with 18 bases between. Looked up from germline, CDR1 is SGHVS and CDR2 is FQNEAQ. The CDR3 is CASSPRAGPLYGYTF. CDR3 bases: TGTGCCAGCAGCCCCCGAGCGGGCCCTTTGTATGGCTACACCTTC.

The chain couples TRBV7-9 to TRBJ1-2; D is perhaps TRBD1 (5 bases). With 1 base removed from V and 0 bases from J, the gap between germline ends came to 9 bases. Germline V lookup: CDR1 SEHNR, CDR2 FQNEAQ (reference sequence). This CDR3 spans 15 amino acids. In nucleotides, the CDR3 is TGTGCCAGCAGCTTAGGGGGGACTGCTAACTATGGCTACACCTTC. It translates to CASSLGGTANYGYTF.

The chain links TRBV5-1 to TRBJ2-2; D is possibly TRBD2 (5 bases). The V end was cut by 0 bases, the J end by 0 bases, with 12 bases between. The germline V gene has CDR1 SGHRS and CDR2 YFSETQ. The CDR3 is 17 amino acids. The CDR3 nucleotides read TGCGCCAGCAGCTTGGGCACTAGGGCCCCGAACACCGGGGAGCTGTTTTTT. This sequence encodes CASSLGTRAPNTGELFF. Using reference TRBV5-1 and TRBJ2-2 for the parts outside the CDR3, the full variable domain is KAGVTQTPRYLIKTRGQQVTLSCSPISGHRSVSWYQQTPGQGLQFLFEYFSETQRNKGNFPGRFSGRQFSNSRSEMNVSTLELGDSALYLCASSLGTRAPNTGELFFGEGSRLTVL.

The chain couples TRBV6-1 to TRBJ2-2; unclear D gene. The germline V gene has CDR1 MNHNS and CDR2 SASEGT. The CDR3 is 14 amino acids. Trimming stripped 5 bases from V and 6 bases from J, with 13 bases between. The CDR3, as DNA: TGTGCCAGCAGTCCGTACCCCGCTGCCGGGGAGCTGTTTTTT. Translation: CASSPYPAAGELFF.

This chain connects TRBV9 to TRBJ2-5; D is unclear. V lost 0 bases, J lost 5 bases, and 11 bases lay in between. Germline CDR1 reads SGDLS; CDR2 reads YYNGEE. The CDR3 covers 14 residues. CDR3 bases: TGTGCCAGCAGCGTAGAGAGTGTCGCGGAGACCCAGTACTTC. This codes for CASSVESVAETQYF.

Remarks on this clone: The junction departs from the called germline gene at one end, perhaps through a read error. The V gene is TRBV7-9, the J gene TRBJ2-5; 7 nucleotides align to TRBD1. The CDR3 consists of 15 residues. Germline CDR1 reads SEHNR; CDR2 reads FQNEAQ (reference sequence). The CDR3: CASSLGTDNQETQYF. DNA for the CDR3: TGTGCCAGCAGTTTAGGGACAGACAATCAAGAGACCCAGTACTTC. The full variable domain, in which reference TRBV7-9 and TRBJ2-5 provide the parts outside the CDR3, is DTGVSQNPRHKITKRGQNVTFRCDPISEHNRLYWYRQTLGQGPEFLTYFQNEAQLEKSRLLSDRFSAERPKGSFSTLEIQRTEQGDSAMYLCASSLGTDNQETQYFGPGTRLLVL.

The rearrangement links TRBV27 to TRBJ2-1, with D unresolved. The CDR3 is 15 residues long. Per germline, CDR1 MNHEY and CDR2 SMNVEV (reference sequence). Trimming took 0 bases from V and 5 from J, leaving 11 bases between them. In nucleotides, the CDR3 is TGTGCCAGCAGTTTATCGTTAGGACCCAACAATGAGCAGTTCTTC. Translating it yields CASSLSLGPNNEQFF.

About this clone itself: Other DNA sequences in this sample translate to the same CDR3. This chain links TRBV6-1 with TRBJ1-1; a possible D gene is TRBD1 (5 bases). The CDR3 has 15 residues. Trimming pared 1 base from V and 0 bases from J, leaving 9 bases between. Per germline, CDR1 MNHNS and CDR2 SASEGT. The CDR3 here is CASSEGAGMNTEAFF. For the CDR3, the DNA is TGTGCCAGCAGTGAAGGAGCAGGGATGAACACTGAAGCTTTCTTT.

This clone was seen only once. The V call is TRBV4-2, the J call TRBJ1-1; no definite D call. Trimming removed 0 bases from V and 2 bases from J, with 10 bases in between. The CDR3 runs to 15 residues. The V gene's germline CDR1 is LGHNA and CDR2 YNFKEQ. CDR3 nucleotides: TGTGCCAGCAGCCAAGATGTTCAAGGAAACACTGAAGCTTTCTTT. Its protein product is CASSQDVQGNTEAFF.

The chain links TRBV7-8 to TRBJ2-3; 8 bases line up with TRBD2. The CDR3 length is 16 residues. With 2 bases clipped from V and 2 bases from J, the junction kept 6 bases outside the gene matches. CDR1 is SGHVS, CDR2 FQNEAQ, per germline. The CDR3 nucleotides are TGTGCCAGCAGCTTAATCCTAGCGGGTTACACAGATACGCAGTATTTT. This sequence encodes CASSLILAGYTDTQYF.

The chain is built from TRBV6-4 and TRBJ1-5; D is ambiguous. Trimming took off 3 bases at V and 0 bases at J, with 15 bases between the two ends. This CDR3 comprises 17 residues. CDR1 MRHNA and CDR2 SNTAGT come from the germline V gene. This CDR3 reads CASSDHLQVYSNQPQHF. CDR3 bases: TGTGCCAGCAGTGATCACCTACAAGTTTATAGCAATCAGCCCCAGCATTTT.

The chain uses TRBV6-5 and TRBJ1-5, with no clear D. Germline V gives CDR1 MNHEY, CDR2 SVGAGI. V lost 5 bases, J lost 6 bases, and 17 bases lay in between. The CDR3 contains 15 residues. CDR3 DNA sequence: TGTGCCAGCAGTCCGCAGATGAGGGAGGGTCAGCCCCAGCATTTT. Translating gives CASSPQMREGQPQHF.

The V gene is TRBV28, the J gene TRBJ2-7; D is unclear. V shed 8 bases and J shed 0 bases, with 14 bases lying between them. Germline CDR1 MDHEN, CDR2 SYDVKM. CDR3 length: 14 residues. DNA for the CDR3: TGTGCCAGCCGCTTGACAAGGCGCTCCTACGAGCAGTACTTC. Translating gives CASRLTRRSYEQYF.

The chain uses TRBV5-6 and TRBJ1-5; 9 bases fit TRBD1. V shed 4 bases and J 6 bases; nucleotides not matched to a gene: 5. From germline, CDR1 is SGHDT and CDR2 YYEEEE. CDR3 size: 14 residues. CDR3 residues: CASSAGQGGQPQHF. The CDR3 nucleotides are TGTGCCAGCAGCGCGGGACAGGGAGGTCAGCCCCAGCATTTT.

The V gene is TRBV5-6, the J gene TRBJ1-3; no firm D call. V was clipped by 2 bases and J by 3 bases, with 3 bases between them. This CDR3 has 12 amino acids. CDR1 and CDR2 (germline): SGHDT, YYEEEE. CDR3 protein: CASSLSGNTIYF. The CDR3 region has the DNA TGTGCCAGCAGCTTAAGTGGAAACACCATATATTTT.

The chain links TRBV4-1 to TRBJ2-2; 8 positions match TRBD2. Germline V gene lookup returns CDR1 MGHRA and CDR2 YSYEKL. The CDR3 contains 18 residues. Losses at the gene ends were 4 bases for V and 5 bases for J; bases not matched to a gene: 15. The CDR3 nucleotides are TGCGCCAGCAGCCCCCGAGCCCAGCGGGAGATACCAACCGGGGAGCTGTTTTTT. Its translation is CASSPRAQREIPTGELFF.

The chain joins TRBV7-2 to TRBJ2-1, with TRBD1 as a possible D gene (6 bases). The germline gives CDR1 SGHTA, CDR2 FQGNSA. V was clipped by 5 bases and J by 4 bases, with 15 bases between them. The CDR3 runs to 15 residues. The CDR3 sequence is CASSQPGHLYNEQFF. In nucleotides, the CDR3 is TGTGCCAGCAGCCAGCCGGGACATCTTTACAATGAGCAGTTCTTC.

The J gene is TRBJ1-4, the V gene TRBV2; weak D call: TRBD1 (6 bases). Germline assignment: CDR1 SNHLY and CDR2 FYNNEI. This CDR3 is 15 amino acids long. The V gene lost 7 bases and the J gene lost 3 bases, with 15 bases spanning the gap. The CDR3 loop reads CASIGGRMANEKLFF. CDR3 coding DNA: TGTGCCAGCATCGGGGGGCGAATGGCTAATGAAAAACTGTTTTTT.

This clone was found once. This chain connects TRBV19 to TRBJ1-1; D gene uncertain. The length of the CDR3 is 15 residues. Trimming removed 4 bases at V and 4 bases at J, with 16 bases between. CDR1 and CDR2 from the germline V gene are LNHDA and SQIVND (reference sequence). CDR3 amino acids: CASSSFPVFVTEAFF. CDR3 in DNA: TGTGCCAGTAGTAGTTTTCCGGTATTTGTCACTGAAGCTTTCTTT. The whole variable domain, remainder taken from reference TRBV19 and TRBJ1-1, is DGGITQSPKYLFRKEGQNVTLSCEQNLNHDAMYWYRQDPGQGLRLIYYSQIVNDFQKGDIAEGYSVSREKKESFPLTVTSAQKNPTAFYLCASSSFPVFVTEAFFGQGTRLTVV.